This T cell receptor beta chain was obtained from a study of OX40 agonist ivuxolimab in advanced cancers. A word on this clone: Its target is unknown.

Study-wide results and limits: CD8+ T cells averaged more expanded clones than CD4+.

Germline CDR1 is ENHRY and CDR2 is SYGVKD. Deletions cut 7 bases from V and 8 bases from J, with 9 bases between. The CDR3 is 11 amino acids. Autoimmune disease history or systemic immunosuppression led to patients being barred. The assay was immunoSEQ multiplex PCR, and TCRdb's table has in-frame clones only and misses some. Counted here are 80,000 or so clones, about nine tenths occurring once; the ten biggest clones make up around 2%. This receptor was identified in an adult with an advanced solid tumor such as melanoma, head and neck, liver or kidney cancer. The chain combines TRBV10-3 with TRBJ2-1; D is uncertain. Sequenced material: CD4+ or CD8+ T cells sorted from blood, taken in a trial of the OX40 agonist ivuxolimab. The CDR3 nucleotides read TGTGCCATCATGGCCCGCTATGAGCAGTTCTTC. Translating it yields CAIMARYEQFF.